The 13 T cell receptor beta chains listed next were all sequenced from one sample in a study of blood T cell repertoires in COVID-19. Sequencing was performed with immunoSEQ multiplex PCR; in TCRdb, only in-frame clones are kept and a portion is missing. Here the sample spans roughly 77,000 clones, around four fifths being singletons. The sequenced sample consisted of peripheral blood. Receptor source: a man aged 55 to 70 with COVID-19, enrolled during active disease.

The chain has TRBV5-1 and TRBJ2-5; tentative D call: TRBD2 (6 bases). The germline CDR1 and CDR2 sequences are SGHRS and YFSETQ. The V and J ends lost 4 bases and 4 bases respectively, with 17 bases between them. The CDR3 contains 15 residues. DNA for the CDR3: TGCGCCAGCAGCCGTGGGGGGAACCTCCGAGAGACCCAGTACTTC. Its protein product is CASSRGGNLRETQYF.

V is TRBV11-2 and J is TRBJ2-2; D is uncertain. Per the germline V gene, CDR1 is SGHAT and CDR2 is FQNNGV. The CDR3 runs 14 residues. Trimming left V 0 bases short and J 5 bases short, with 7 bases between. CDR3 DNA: TGTGCCAGCAGCTTAGATTGGGCTACCGGGGAGCTGTTTTTT. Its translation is CASSLDWATGELFF.

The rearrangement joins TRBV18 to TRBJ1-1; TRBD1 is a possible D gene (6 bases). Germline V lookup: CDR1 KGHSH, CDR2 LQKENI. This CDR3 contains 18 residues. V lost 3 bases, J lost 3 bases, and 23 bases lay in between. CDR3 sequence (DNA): TGTGCCAGCTCACCTCGCGCGGGTGCAGGGGAACTTGACACTGAAGCTTTCTTT. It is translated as CASSPRAGAGELDTEAFF.

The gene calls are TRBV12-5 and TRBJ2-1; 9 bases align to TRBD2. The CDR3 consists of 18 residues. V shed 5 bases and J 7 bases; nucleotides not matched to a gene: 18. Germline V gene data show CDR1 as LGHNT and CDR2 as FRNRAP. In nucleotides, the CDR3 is TGTGCTAGTGGTCCCTCAAGACTGAGTAGCGGGAGCGTGAATGAGCAGTTCTTC. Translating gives CASGPSRLSSGSVNEQFF.

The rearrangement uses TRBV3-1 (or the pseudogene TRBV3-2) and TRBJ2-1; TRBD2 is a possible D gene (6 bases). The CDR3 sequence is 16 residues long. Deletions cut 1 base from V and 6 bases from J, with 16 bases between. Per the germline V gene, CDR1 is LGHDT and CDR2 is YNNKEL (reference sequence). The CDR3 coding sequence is TGTGCCAGCAGCCAAGTACTGGTGGAGGAGGGCAATGAGCAGTTCTTC. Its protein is CASSQVLVEEGNEQFF.

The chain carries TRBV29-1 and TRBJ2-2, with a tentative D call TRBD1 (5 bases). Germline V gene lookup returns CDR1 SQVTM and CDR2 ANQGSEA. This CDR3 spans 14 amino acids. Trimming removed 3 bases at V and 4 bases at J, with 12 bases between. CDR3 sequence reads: CSVDGQGGTGELFF. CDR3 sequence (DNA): TGCAGCGTTGATGGGCAGGGCGGCACCGGGGAGCTGTTTTTT.

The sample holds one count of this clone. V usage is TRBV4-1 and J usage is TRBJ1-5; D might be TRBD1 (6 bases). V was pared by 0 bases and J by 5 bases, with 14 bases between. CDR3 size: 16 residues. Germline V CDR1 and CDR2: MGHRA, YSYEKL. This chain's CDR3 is CASSQEGPGTYQPQHF. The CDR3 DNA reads TGCGCCAGCAGCCAAGAAGGGCCCGGGACATATCAGCCCCAGCATTTT.

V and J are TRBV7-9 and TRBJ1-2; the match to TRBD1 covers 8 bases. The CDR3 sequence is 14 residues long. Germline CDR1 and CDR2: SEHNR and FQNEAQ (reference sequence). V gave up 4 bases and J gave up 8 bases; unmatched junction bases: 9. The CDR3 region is CASSSPNRGKGYTF. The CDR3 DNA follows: TGTGCCAGCAGCTCACCAAACAGGGGGAAGGGCTACACCTTC.

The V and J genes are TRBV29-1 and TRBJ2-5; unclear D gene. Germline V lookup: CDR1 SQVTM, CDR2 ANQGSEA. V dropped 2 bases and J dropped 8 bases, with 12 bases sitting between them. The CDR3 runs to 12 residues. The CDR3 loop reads CSVEKQSGTQYF. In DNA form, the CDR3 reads TGCAGCGTTGAAAAACAGTCTGGAACCCAGTACTTC.

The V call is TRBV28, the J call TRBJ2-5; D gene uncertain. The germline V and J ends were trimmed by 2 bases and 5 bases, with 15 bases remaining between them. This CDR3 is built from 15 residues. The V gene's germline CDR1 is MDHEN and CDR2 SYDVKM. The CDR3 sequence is CASSLDIRITETQYF. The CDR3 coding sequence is TGTGCCAGCAGTTTAGACATCCGAATCACGGAGACCCAGTACTTC.

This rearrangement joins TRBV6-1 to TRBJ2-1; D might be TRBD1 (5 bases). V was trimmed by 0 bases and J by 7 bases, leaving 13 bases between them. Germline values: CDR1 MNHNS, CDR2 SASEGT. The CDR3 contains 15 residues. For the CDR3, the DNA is TGTGCCAGCAGTGAAGCGGGCACAGGTAGGAATGAGCAGTTCTTC. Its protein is CASSEAGTGRNEQFF.

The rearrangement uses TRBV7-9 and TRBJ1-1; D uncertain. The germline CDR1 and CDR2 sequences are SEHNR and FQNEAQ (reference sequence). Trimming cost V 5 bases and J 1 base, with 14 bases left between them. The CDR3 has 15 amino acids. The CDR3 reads CASSPPGDRNTEAFF. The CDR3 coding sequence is TGTGCCAGCAGCCCCCCCGGGGATAGGAACACTGAAGCTTTCTTT.

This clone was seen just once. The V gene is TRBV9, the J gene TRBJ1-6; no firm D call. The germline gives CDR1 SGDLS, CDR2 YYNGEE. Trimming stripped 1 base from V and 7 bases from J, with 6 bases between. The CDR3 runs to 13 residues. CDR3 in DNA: TGTGCCAGCAGCGTATCCGGGAATTCACCCCTCCACTTT. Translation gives CASSVSGNSPLHF.